The rows below give T cell receptor beta chains drawn from one sample of a study of blood T cell repertoires in COVID-19. Clones were sequenced by immunoSEQ multiplex PCR, and TCRdb holds only the in-frame ones, with some missing. The sample holds some 120,000 clones; about 70% are singletons and the top ten take roughly 5%. Sequencing was carried out using peripheral blood. The receptors were sampled from a man aged 60 to 75 with acute or convalescent COVID-19. Both conserved end residues are part of each CDR3. The order of the fields is V gene, J gene, D gene, clone size, CDR3 DNA, CDR3 protein. The D gene is left open where the match is weak. Size tells how often a clone was seen (once, few, many) or the class of an expanded clone, and some rows leave it out.

v_call: TRBV5-4; j_call: TRBJ2-3; d_call: NA; clone_size: NA; cdr3_nt: TGTGCCAGCAGCTTGAGGGCAGGGAGGACAGATACGCAGTATTTT; cdr3_aa: CASSLRAGRTDTQYF
v_call: TRBV24-1; j_call: TRBJ2-5; d_call: NA; clone_size: NA; cdr3_nt: TGTGCCACCAGTGATCAGGATGGAAAAGAGACCCAGTACTTC; cdr3_aa: CATSDQDGKETQYF
v_call: TRBV5-1; j_call: TRBJ1-1; d_call: TRBD1; clone_size: NA; cdr3_nt: TGCGCCAGCAGCTTGCCCGGACAGGAGGTCGAAGCTTTCTTT; cdr3_aa: CASSLPGQEVEAFF
v_call: TRBV2; j_call: TRBJ2-5; d_call: TRBD2; clone_size: NA; cdr3_nt: TGTGCCAGCAGAGAGACTAGCGGGTCGTGGGGAGAGACCCAGTACTTC; cdr3_aa: CASRETSGSWGETQYF
v_call: TRBV6-6; j_call: TRBJ2-7; d_call: NA; clone_size: NA; cdr3_nt: TGTGCCAGCGGCACTGACAGGCGTTACGAGCAGTACTTC; cdr3_aa: CASGTDRRYEQYF
v_call: TRBV6-1; j_call: TRBJ2-7; d_call: TRBD2; clone_size: NA; cdr3_nt: TGTGCCAGCAGTGAATTGGCGGGAGCGGTGAACGAGCAGTACTTC; cdr3_aa: CASSELAGAVNEQYF
v_call: TRBV5-6; j_call: TRBJ2-7; d_call: NA; clone_size: NA; cdr3_nt: TGTGCCAGCAGCTTCGGGTTACACTACGAGCAGTACTTC; cdr3_aa: CASSFGLHYEQYF
v_call: TRBV5-1; j_call: TRBJ1-6; d_call: NA; clone_size: few; cdr3_nt: TGCGCCAGCAGCTTGGAAAGTGGCCACTATAATTCACCCCTCCACTTT; cdr3_aa: CASSLESGHYNSPLHF
v_call: TRBV12-3/TRBV12-4; j_call: TRBJ1-1; d_call: NA; clone_size: NA; cdr3_nt: TGTGCCAGCAAACAGGGTGATGGCACTGAAGCTTTCTTT; cdr3_aa: CASKQGDGTEAFF
v_call: TRBV6-5; j_call: TRBJ1-4; d_call: NA; clone_size: NA; cdr3_nt: TGTGCCAGCAGCCCGACAGCAACTAATGAAAAACTGTTTTTT; cdr3_aa: CASSPTATNEKLFF
v_call: TRBV19; j_call: TRBJ2-1; d_call: TRBD2; clone_size: NA; cdr3_nt: TGTGCCAGTTCAGACATAGCGGGGACATACAATGAGCAGTTCTTC; cdr3_aa: CASSDIAGTYNEQFF
v_call: TRBV10-3; j_call: TRBJ1-1; d_call: NA; clone_size: once; cdr3_nt: TGTGCCATCAGTGTAGATATGGACACTGAAGCTTTCTTT; cdr3_aa: CAISVDMDTEAFF
v_call: TRBV6-5; j_call: TRBJ2-3; d_call: NA; clone_size: NA; cdr3_nt: TGTGCCAGCAGTTACACGCGCTCAGATACGCAGTATTTT; cdr3_aa: CASSYTRSDTQYF
v_call: TRBV28; j_call: TRBJ1-2; d_call: TRBD1; clone_size: NA; cdr3_nt: TGTGCCAGCAGTATATTCCGGGACAGGGGACTCGGCTACACCTTC; cdr3_aa: CASSIFRDRGLGYTF
v_call: TRBV2; j_call: TRBJ1-2; d_call: NA; clone_size: NA; cdr3_nt: TGTGCCAGCAGTGAGAACTCCCGGGGTGGCTACACCTTC; cdr3_aa: CASSENSRGGYTF
v_call: TRBV5-1; j_call: TRBJ1-1; d_call: NA; clone_size: NA; cdr3_nt: TGCGCCAGCAGCTCAACCGCGGGGGCGCGGACTGAAGCTTTCTTT; cdr3_aa: CASSSTAGARTEAFF
v_call: TRBV6-5; j_call: TRBJ1-2; d_call: TRBD1; clone_size: NA; cdr3_nt: TGTGCCAGCAGGGGCACAGGGGACTACTATGGCTACACCTTC; cdr3_aa: CASRGTGDYYGYTF
v_call: TRBV5-1; j_call: TRBJ1-4; d_call: NA; clone_size: NA; cdr3_nt: TGCGCCAGCAGCTTGGGTGCTGACACCCCCAATGAAAAACTGTTTTTT; cdr3_aa: CASSLGADTPNEKLFF
v_call: TRBV30; j_call: TRBJ2-3; d_call: NA; clone_size: NA; cdr3_nt: TGTGCCTGGAGTTTTGGGGGGAGCACAGATACGCAGTATTTT; cdr3_aa: CAWSFGGSTDTQYF
v_call: TRBV7-9; j_call: TRBJ1-5; d_call: TRBD1; clone_size: NA; cdr3_nt: TGTGCCAGCAGCTTAATGACAGGGGGCAATCAGCCCCAGCATTTT; cdr3_aa: CASSLMTGGNQPQHF
v_call: TRBV5-1; j_call: TRBJ1-3; d_call: TRBD1; clone_size: few; cdr3_nt: TGCGCCAGCAGCCGATCACAGGGGGCTGGAAACACCATATATTTT; cdr3_aa: CASSRSQGAGNTIYF
v_call: TRBV7-9; j_call: TRBJ2-1; d_call: NA; clone_size: NA; cdr3_nt: TGTGCCAGCAGCCGGGACAAAGATGAGCAGTTCTTC; cdr3_aa: CASSRDKDEQFF
v_call: TRBV6-1; j_call: TRBJ1-2; d_call: NA; clone_size: NA; cdr3_nt: TGTGCCAGCAGTGAAGCGACAGATAACTATGGCTACACCTTC; cdr3_aa: CASSEATDNYGYTF
v_call: TRBV7-2; j_call: TRBJ1-5; d_call: NA; clone_size: NA; cdr3_nt: TGTGCCAGCAGCCCTCGTGTCGGTCAGCCCCAGCATTTT; cdr3_aa: CASSPRVGQPQHF
v_call: TRBV6-5; j_call: TRBJ1-5; d_call: NA; clone_size: NA; cdr3_nt: TGTGCCAGCAGTTCCGCCTACGGTCAGCCCCAGCATTTT; cdr3_aa: CASSSAYGQPQHF
v_call: TRBV19; j_call: TRBJ2-1; d_call: TRBD2; clone_size: NA; cdr3_nt: TGTGCCAGTAGAACTAGCGGGGGGACAATACATGAGCAGTTCTTC; cdr3_aa: CASRTSGGTIHEQFF
v_call: TRBV29-1; j_call: TRBJ2-7; d_call: NA; clone_size: NA; cdr3_nt: TGCAGCGTCTCTCTCTCCTACGAGCAGTACTTC; cdr3_aa: CSVSLSYEQYF
v_call: TRBV5-1; j_call: TRBJ1-4; d_call: NA; clone_size: NA; cdr3_nt: TGCGCCAGCACGGAGACTTCAACTAATGAAAAACTGTTTTTT; cdr3_aa: CASTETSTNEKLFF